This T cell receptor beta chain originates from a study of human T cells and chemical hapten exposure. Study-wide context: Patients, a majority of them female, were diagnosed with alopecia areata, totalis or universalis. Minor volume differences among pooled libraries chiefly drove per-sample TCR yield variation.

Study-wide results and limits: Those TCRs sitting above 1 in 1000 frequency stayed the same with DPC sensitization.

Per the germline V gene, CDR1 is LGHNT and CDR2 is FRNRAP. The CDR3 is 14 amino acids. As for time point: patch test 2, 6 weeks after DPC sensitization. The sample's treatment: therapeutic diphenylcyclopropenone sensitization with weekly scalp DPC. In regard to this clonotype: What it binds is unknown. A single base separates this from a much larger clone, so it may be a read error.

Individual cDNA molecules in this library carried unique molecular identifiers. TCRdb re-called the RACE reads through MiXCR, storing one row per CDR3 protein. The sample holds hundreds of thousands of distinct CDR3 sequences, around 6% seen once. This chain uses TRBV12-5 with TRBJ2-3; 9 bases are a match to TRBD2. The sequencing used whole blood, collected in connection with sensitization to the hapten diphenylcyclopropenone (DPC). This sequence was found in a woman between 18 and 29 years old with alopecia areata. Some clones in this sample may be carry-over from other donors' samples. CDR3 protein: CASGFSGGTDAQYF. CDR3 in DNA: TGTGCTAGTGGTTTTAGCGGGGGCACAGATGCGCAGTATTTT.